Below, one T cell receptor beta chain is given with its context. This sample was included in a study of blood T cell repertoires in COVID-19. Study details: The United States, Italy and Spain were the sources of the acute and convalescent COVID-19 samples.

Per the original data handling: Estimation of nucleated cell counts was performed using reference gene primer amplification. Libraries were prepared by immunoSEQ multiplex PCR; TCRdb keeps only in-frame clonotypes and omits some of them. V and J calls plus clone size are reproduced from that table; the DNA served to infer D and trimming. The data show about 270,000 clones, roughly nine tenths seen once. The length of the CDR3 is 16 residues. The V segment lost 3 bases and the J segment 8 bases; nucleotides outside the gene matches: 12. Germline CDR1 is MNHEY and CDR2 is SVGAGI. This TCR derives from a man in his forties or fifties with active or convalescent COVID-19. The chain is built from TRBV6-5 and TRBJ2-1; 8 bases align to TRBD2. The sample was peripheral blood. CDR3 region: CASSYSQSGRGDEQFF. In DNA, the CDR3 is TGTGCCAGCAGTTATTCTCAAAGCGGGAGAGGCGATGAGCAGTTCTTC.